This T cell receptor (beta chain) was recovered during a study of T cells in Graves' hyperthyroidism and ophthalmopathy (dated by TCRdb to between 2019 and 2020). Some background on the complete study: Peripheral blood was collected at initial diagnosis, before any treatment. TCR V-J signatures able to tell the groups apart were searched for in a discovery cohort of 95 or so patients, of whom about 40 had Graves' ophthalmopathy and about 60 had stable Graves' hyperthyroidism. An independent validation cohort of 18 to 20 hyperthyroidism patients and some 15 patients who later progressed to ophthalmopathy tested prospective prediction of ophthalmopathy. The 100 discovery patients were divided at random into training and test sets in a 7:3 ratio. In several Graves' hyperthyroidism patients, the study also compared T-cell repertoires from thyroid tissue with T-cell repertoires from blood. Once sampling was done, hyperthyroidism patients were given methimazole at a starting dose of 30 mg daily, whereas ophthalmopathy patients were given high-dose intravenous methylprednisolone. The paper reports TCR Vbeta CDR3 sequencing of roughly 140 peripheral blood samples: 40 to 45 ophthalmopathy, approximately 74 hyperthyroidism and 17 progressor patients.

Amplification of TCR beta CDR3 regions was carried out from RNA transcripts. The TCR CDR3 was subjected to a first round of RT-PCR using the HTBI primer set and the Qiagen OneStep RT-PCR kit. Libraries were constructed in a second round of multiplex PCR, after which size selection and purification were carried out. Sequencing of the libraries was done on an Illumina HiSeq2000 using paired-end 100 bp reads. On the authors' methods: SOAPnuke was used to process the raw data, removing reads that contained adapters or uncalled bases, had a mean Phred below 15, or lacked an exact match to the constant primer or identifier. High-quality paired reads were merged using COPE v1.2.5, and each unique nucleotide sequence was defined as a clonotype. MiTCR v1.1 was used to align the clonotypes against IMGT TRBV, TRBD and TRBJ reference segments. Analysis was restricted to V-J combinations with a frequency above 0.0001, which covered roughly 99% of repertoires. A TCS score was defined as the ratio of F50 (clonal expansion) to E x V (chaos), with BLOSUM62-based TCRdist applied between CDR3 peptides within each V-J. Welch's t-statistics and random forest reduced approximately 520 V-J features to 13, which were used in a naive Bayes classifier (R e1071). TCRdb reprocessing: public reads trimmed at Q25 with fastp, clones called with MiXCR, in-frame beta chains kept. Rows matching on CDR3 protein sequence are summarized as one entry with the most common DNA and genes. What appears here as the V and J calls and clone size reflects TCRdb's work, not the paper's. For this sample there are some 600,000 distinct CDR3 sequences; 11% to 15% appear just once. Almost 6% of the sample is in the top ten clones.

The germline ends are 6 bases apart after V is trimmed by 3 bases and J by 1 base. The CDR3 measures 13 amino acids from cysteine to phenylalanine. Of all the DNA, just the CDR3 is kept, 39 bases in frame from base 1. The CDR1 and CDR2 encoded by the germline V gene (reference sequence) are SGHAT and FQDESV. This clonotype was picked up many times. What antigen it recognizes has not been identified. No per-base quality is available; no much larger clone lies one base away. Study-wide findings and limitations: Most expanded thyroid clonotypes (frequency above 0.001) were also detected in blood, a finding suggesting that blood repertoires may reflect thyroid immune responses. No statistical method was used to fix the sample size in advance, and group allocation was not hidden from the investigators. A model built on a 13 V-J signature distinguished ophthalmopathy from stable hyperthyroidism, reaching around 88% sensitivity and approximately 81% specificity in cross-validation and 80%/75% in testing. During validation, the model predicted progression to ophthalmopathy a median of about 6.3 months ahead of onset, with roughly 65% sensitivity and about 75% specificity.

Hyperthyroidism patients were newly diagnosed, had a disease duration of under 2 months, and were aged 18 to 65 years. Patients with uncontrolled infections, other autoimmune diseases, pregnancy or lactation were excluded. Clinical symptoms, serum thyroxine and TRAb, thyroid ultrasound, and orbital computed tomography formed the basis for the diagnoses. Blood from progressor patients was collected at the time of first diagnosis with hyperthyroidism, before any ophthalmopathy symptoms had appeared. PBMCs were isolated from 10 ml of fresh peripheral blood by Ficoll-Paque density gradient centrifugation. Patients classed as progressors first received a Graves' hyperthyroidism diagnosis and then went on to develop ophthalmopathy during follow-up. Trizol reagent was used to extract total RNA, and RNA quality was then checked on an Agilent 2100 Bioanalyzer.

This TCR derives from a woman between 25 and 40 years old with Graves' hyperthyroidism that later progressed to Graves' ophthalmopathy. The specimen sequenced was blood. In this chain, TRBV11-1 is recombined with TRBJ1-1, with no D gene named confidently. The CDR3 in this case is CASSLAKNTEAFF. The nucleotide sequence reads as follows: TGTGCCAGCAGCTTGGCCAAGAACACTGAAGCTTTCTTT.